Each of the 20 T cell receptor beta chains below was sequenced from the same sample in a study of shared clonotypes between healthy human individuals. Naive CD8 cells were CD45RO-negative, positively selected for CCR7, excluding terminally differentiated effector memory CD45RA+ cells. Method: immunoSEQ multiplex PCR; TCRdb's copy keeps in-frame clones and lacks some. The table has around 2,000,000 clones, 85% to 95% seen once. The sequenced sample was naive CD8+ T cells sorted from blood. The receptors here all came from a man younger than 30 in good health.

The chain uses TRBV5-6 and TRBJ2-2; D is possibly TRBD1 or TRBD2 (5 bases each). This CDR3 has 16 amino acids. V gave up 6 bases and J gave up 7 bases, with 22 bases separating them. The germline V gene has CDR1 SGHDT and CDR2 YYEEEE. As DNA, the CDR3 is TGTGCCAGCACCCCCCGCCGGGACCCCGGTCTCGGGGAGCTGTTTTTT. This translates into CASTPRRDPGLGELFF.

The chain recombines TRBV30 with TRBJ1-5; 8 bases line up with TRBD1. From germline, CDR1 is GTSNPN and CDR2 SVGIG (reference sequence). With V trimmed by 2 bases and J by 5 bases, 8 bases remained unmatched. The CDR3 spans 15 residues. The CDR3 loop reads CAWSSGQGRYQPQHF. The DNA for the CDR3 is TGTGCCTGGAGTTCTGGACAGGGAAGGTATCAGCCCCAGCATTTT.

The chain has TRBV13 and TRBJ2-2, with D perhaps TRBD1 or TRBD2 (6 bases each). The germline gives CDR1 PRHDT, CDR2 FYEKMQ (reference sequence). This CDR3 has 17 amino acids. V was shortened by 4 bases and J by 1 base, with 16 bases between the two germline ends. The CDR3 spells CASSSGHGDLNTGELFF. The DNA for the CDR3 is TGTGCCAGCAGCTCGGGACACGGGGACTTGAACACCGGGGAGCTGTTTTTT.

The chain employs TRBV7-9 and TRBJ2-2, with no clear D. CDR1 is SEHNR and CDR2 is FQNEAQ in the germline V gene (reference sequence). This CDR3 comprises 16 residues. V was trimmed by 2 bases and J by 3 bases, leaving 13 bases between them. Written as DNA, the CDR3 is TGTGCCAGCAGCTTAAGCAGGAGAGTTGACACCGGGGAGCTGTTTTTT. This codes for CASSLSRRVDTGELFF.

The J gene is TRBJ2-7, the V gene TRBV28; 7 nucleotides line up with TRBD1. CDR1 is MDHEN and CDR2 is SYDVKM in the germline V gene. Losses at the gene ends were 5 bases for V and 2 bases for J; bases not matched to a gene: 12. The CDR3 extends over 16 amino acids. The CDR3 is CASSPYPGTAPYEQYF. The CDR3 DNA reads as TGTGCCAGCAGTCCCTACCCCGGGACAGCCCCCTACGAGCAGTACTTC. The whole variable domain, filled in from reference TRBV28 and TRBJ2-7, reads DVKVTQSSRYLVKRTGEKVFLECVQDMDHENMFWYRQDPGLGLRLIYFSYDVKMKEKGDIPEGYSVSREKKERFSLILESASTNQTSMYLCASSPYPGTAPYEQYFGPGTRLTVT.

Concerning this clone itself: The junction and the germline gene differ at one end; a read error may be behind it. The rearrangement joins TRBV7-7 to TRBJ2-5; the D gene could be TRBD1 or TRBD2 (5 bases each). CDR3 size: 15 residues. The germline V gene has CDR1 SSHAT and CDR2 FNYEAQ (reference sequence). The CDR3 region is CASSPRGSPQETQYF. As DNA, the CDR3 is TGTGCTAGCAGCCCCCGGGGCAGTCCTCAAGAGACCCAGTACTTC.

This CDR3 reads CASSVGEAFEQFF. The DNA for the CDR3 is TGCGCCAGCAGTGTGGGCGAGGCCTTTGAGCAGTTCTTC. This chain connects TRBV10-1 to TRBJ2-1; no clear D. Germline lookup yields CDR1 WNHNN and CDR2 SYGVQD (reference sequence). The germline V and J ends were trimmed by 4 bases and 9 bases, with 13 bases remaining between them. The CDR3 has 13 residues.

The genes are TRBV4-1 and TRBJ1-6; perhaps TRBD1 as D (5 bases). Germline assignment: CDR1 MGHRA and CDR2 YSYEKL. The CDR3 length is 15 residues. V lost 1 base, J lost 7 bases, and 11 bases lay in between. CDR3 coding DNA: TGCGCCAGCAGCCAAGTGGGGGACGGAAATTCACCCCTCCACTTT. Amino acid sequence: CASSQVGDGNSPLHF.

The chain employs TRBV6-4 and TRBJ2-1; D perhaps matches TRBD2 (5 bases). The CDR3 covers 17 residues. CDR1 and CDR2 from the germline V gene are MRHNA and SNTAGT. The V end was cut by 10 bases, the J end by 4 bases, with 26 bases between. For the CDR3, the DNA is TGTGCCATCAGCCCGTTCTCTCCCATCCGAGGGTACAATGAGCAGTTCTTC. Translating gives CAISPFSPIRGYNEQFF.

J is TRBJ2-7 and V is TRBV7-4, with 9 nucleotides matching TRBD2. Trimming cost V 8 bases and J 0 bases; bases outside gene matches: 14. The germline V gene has CDR1 SGHVT and CDR2 SQSDAQ. The CDR3 covers 17 residues. In nucleotides, the CDR3 is TGTGCCAGCCTAGCGGGAAGTGGGAGAGGGGTCTCCTACGAGCAGTACTTC. Translation gives CASLAGSGRGVSYEQYF.

The genes are TRBV5-1 and TRBJ2-7; 8 bases map to TRBD1. Trimming removed 4 bases from V and 5 bases from J; junction bases left unmatched: 14. This CDR3 comprises 16 residues. Germline V gives CDR1 SGHRS, CDR2 YFSETQ. The CDR3 loop reads CASSPWGQDSSHEQYF. As DNA, the CDR3 is TGCGCCAGCAGCCCATGGGGACAGGACTCATCCCACGAGCAGTACTTC. The whole variable domain, remainder taken from reference TRBV5-1 and TRBJ2-7, is KAGVTQTPRYLIKTRGQQVTLSCSPISGHRSVSWYQQTPGQGLQFLFEYFSETQRNKGNFPGRFSGRQFSNSRSEMNVSTLELGDSALYLCASSPWGQDSSHEQYFGPGTRLTVT.

V usage is TRBV7-3 and J usage is TRBJ2-1; TRBD2 matches 12 bases. This CDR3 has 15 amino acids. V trimming: 5 bases; J trimming: 5 bases; junction bases outside the gene matches: 4. Looked up from germline, CDR1 is SGHTA and CDR2 is FQGTGA. This chain's CDR3 is CASSQLAGGNNEQFF. The CDR3 nucleotides read TGTGCCAGCAGCCAACTAGCGGGGGGAAACAATGAGCAGTTCTTC.

This clone was picked up one time. The chain recombines TRBV19 with TRBJ2-7; D is unclear. Per germline, CDR1 LNHDA and CDR2 SQIVND (reference sequence). The CDR3 is 13 amino acids. The germline V and J ends were trimmed by 3 bases and 6 bases, with 12 bases remaining between them. CDR3: CASSINSRSEQYF. CDR3 bases: TGTGCCAGTAGTATTAATTCCAGATCCGAGCAGTACTTC.

This chain links TRBV5-1 with TRBJ1-1; D is perhaps TRBD1 (5 bases). CDR1 and CDR2 (germline): SGHRS, YFSETQ. Trimming took 1 base from V and 6 from J, leaving 16 bases between them. The CDR3 totals 15 residues. The CDR3 spells CASSLLGSGVPEAFF. The DNA of the CDR3 is TGCGCCAGCAGCTTGTTGGGTTCGGGGGTTCCTGAAGCTTTCTTT.

This sequence joins TRBV27 and TRBJ2-7; 9 bases are a match to TRBD2. There are 15 residues in the CDR3. Germline V gene lookup returns CDR1 MNHEY and CDR2 SMNVEV (reference sequence). The V segment lost 0 bases and the J segment 6 bases; nucleotides outside the gene matches: 6. The CDR3 loop reads CASSLSSGSLLEQYF. Here the CDR3 DNA reads TGTGCCAGCAGTTTATCTAGCGGGAGCCTCCTCGAGCAGTACTTC.

V usage is TRBV28 and J usage is TRBJ2-7; no definite D call. The CDR3 runs to 13 residues. Trimming removed 6 bases from V and 0 bases from J, with 9 bases in between. Per the germline V gene, CDR1 is MDHEN and CDR2 is SYDVKM. The DNA for the CDR3 is TGTGCCAGCAGCGAAATTCTCTCCTACGAGCAGTACTTC. It specifies CASSEILSYEQYF.

The rearrangement uses TRBV5-4 and TRBJ2-7; 9 positions agree with TRBD2. Germline-derived CDR1 and CDR2 are SGHNT and YYREEE (reference sequence). Losses at the gene ends were 4 bases for V and 5 bases for J; bases not matched to a gene: 10. The CDR3 is 15 residues long. The CDR3 loop is CASSPPSGNGNEQYF. For the CDR3, the DNA is TGTGCCAGCAGCCCCCCTAGCGGGAACGGAAACGAGCAGTACTTC.

The chain has TRBV11-2 and TRBJ1-1, with D perhaps matching TRBD1 (5 bases). The CDR3 covers 17 residues. Germline CDR1 SGHAT, CDR2 FQNNGV. V was cut by 3 bases and J by 0 bases, with 17 bases left in between. CDR3 loop: CASSLGWGLYMNTEAFF. The DNA of the CDR3 is TGTGCCAGCAGCTTGGGATGGGGGTTATATATGAACACTGAAGCTTTCTTT. Drawing the rest from reference TRBV11-2 and TRBJ1-1, the complete variable domain is EAGVAQSPRYKIIEKRQSVAFWCNPISGHATLYWYQQILGQGPKLLIQFQNNGVVDDSQLPKDRFSAERLKGVDSTLKIQPAKLEDSAVYLCASSLGWGLYMNTEAFFGQGTRLTVV.

The genes are TRBV7-9 and TRBJ2-4, with D unclear. The CDR3 extends over 10 amino acids. Trimming took off 11 bases at V and 8 bases at J, with 10 bases between the two ends. CDR1 is SEHNR and CDR2 is FQNEAQ in the germline V gene (reference sequence). The CDR3: CALEKDIQYF. CDR3 in DNA: TGTGCCCTAGAGAAGGACATTCAGTACTTC.

This clone was seen once. The rearrangement uses TRBV27 and TRBJ2-7; 7 nucleotides agree with TRBD1. Germline CDR1 reads MNHEY; CDR2 reads SMNVEV (reference sequence). V lost 1 base to trimming and J lost 7 bases; unmatched junction nucleotides: 4. The CDR3 has 13 residues. The CDR3 loop is CASSLLGGQEQYF. The CDR3 nucleotides are TGTGCCAGCAGTTTATTAGGGGGCCAGGAGCAGTACTTC.